Listed below are T cell receptor beta chains from one sample, sequenced in a study of blood T cells in healthy people across ages. Each CDR3 protein gets one entry after TCRdb re-called the 5' RACE reads with MiXCR. The sample yields some 1.1 million distinct CDR3 sequences, 35% to 45% seen once. The sequenced sample was blood. All receptors come from a man younger than 30 in good health. CDR3s include the opening cysteine and the closing phenylalanine or tryptophan. D genes are given only for firm matches. Rows may omit the clone size; those that give it use once, few, many or a size class.

j_call | v_call | clone_size | d_call | cdr3_nt | cdr3_aa
TRBJ1-4 | TRBV27 | once | NA | TGTGCCAGCAGGCCCGGGGACCGAACCAATGAAAAACTGTTTTTT | CASRPGDRTNEKLFF
TRBJ1-1 | TRBV20-1 | NA | NA | TGCAGTGCTAGAGATAGGTTACGGGCGGCGGGCGGTTCTGTCACTGAAGCTTTCTTT | CSARDRLRAAGGSVTEAFF
TRBJ2-3 | TRBV12-3/TRBV12-4 | few | NA | TGTGCCAGCAGCGGTCGGGGGTTCACAGATACGCAGTATTTT | CASSGRGFTDTQYF
TRBJ2-1 | TRBV5-1 | few | TRBD1 | TGCGCCAGCAGTTTGGGACAGGGGGCACAGAATGAGCAGTTCTTC | CASSLGQGAQNEQFF
TRBJ1-1 | TRBV20-1 | NA | TRBD1 | TGCAGTGCTAGCTCCGGGACAGGGGGGTACACTGAAGCTTTCTTT | CSASSGTGGYTEAFF
TRBJ2-1 | TRBV27 | NA | TRBD2 | TGTGCCAGCAGTTGGGGTAGCGGGGGGGACAATGAGCAGTTCTTC | CASSWGSGGDNEQFF
TRBJ2-1 | TRBV5-8 | NA | TRBD2 | TGTGCACCTGCCCAGCGGGGTAACAATGAGCAGTTCTTC | CAPAQRGNNEQFF
TRBJ2-3 | TRBV11-2 | NA | TRBD2 | TGTGCCAGCAGCGCAACAACTAGCGGGGGGACGGGAGATACGCAGTATTTT | CASSATTSGGTGDTQYF
TRBJ2-1 | TRBV4-3 | NA | NA | TGCGCCAGCAGCCAACAGGAAGATTACAATGAGCAGTTCTTC | CASSQQEDYNEQFF
TRBJ2-5 | TRBV5-6 | NA | TRBD1 | TGTGCCAGCAGCTCGGGGACAGGGTTGGTTATCGAGACCCAGTACTTC | CASSSGTGLVIETQYF
TRBJ2-3 | TRBV29-1 | few | NA | TGCAGCGGAGAACAACGTCCAGCCACAGATACGCAGTATTTT | CSGEQRPATDTQYF
TRBJ1-4 | TRBV29-1 | NA | NA | TGCAGCGTTGAAGATCCCCCCGGAAATGAAAAACTGTTTTTT | CSVEDPPGNEKLFF
TRBJ1-2 | TRBV29-1 | NA | NA | TGCAGCGTTGTCCCCCAGTCGGGGGACGGTGGCTACACCTTC | CSVVPQSGDGGYTF
TRBJ2-5 | TRBV12-3/TRBV12-4 | NA | TRBD1 | TGTGCCAGCTTACAGGGGCCGTTGAAGACCCAGTACTTC | CASLQGPLKTQYF
TRBJ2-5 | TRBV12-3/TRBV12-4 | NA | NA | TGTGCCAGCAGTTTCATTGGGCGGGGCCAAGAGACCCAGTACTTC | CASSFIGRGQETQYF
TRBJ2-7 | TRBV4-1 | few | TRBD2 | TGCGCCAGCAGTTCTAGCGGGGGGTGGGGGAATGAGCAGTACTTC | CASSSSGGWGNEQYF
TRBJ1-2 | TRBV20-1 | NA | NA | TGCAGTGCTTTTGCACCAGGGGCAAAAAAAGGCTACACCTTC | CSAFAPGAKKGYTF
TRBJ2-3 | TRBV9 | few | NA | TGTGCCAGCAGCGTACACCCAGAGGATACGCAGTATTTT | CASSVHPEDTQYF
TRBJ1-6 | TRBV7-9 | NA | TRBD1 | TGTGCCAGCAGCTCCCGGGGGGACAGGGGTACCCATTCACCCCTCCACTTT | CASSSRGDRGTHSPLHF
TRBJ2-5 | TRBV14 | NA | NA | TGTGCCAGCAGTTTGGGACGTCAAGCTGGACCCAAGTACTTC | CASSLGRQAGPKYF
TRBJ2-3 | TRBV7-7 | NA | TRBD2 | TGTGCCAGCAGCCCCAGGACTAGCTTTACATCAGATACGCAGTATTTT | CASSPRTSFTSDTQYF
TRBJ1-2 | TRBV2 | NA | NA | TGTGCCAGCAGTGGGGAAGACAGAAACTATGGCTACACCTTC | CASSGEDRNYGYTF